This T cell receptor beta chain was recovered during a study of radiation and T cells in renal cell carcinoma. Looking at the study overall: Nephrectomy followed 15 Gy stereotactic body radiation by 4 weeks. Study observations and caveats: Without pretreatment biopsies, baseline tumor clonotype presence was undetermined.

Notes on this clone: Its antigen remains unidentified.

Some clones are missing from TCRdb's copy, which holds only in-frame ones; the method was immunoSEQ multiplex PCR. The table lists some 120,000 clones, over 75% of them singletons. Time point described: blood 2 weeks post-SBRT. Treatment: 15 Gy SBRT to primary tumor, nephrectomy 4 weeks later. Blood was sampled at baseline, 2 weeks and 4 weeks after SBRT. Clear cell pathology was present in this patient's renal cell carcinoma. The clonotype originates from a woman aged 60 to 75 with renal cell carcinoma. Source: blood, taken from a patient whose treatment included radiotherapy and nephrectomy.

CDR3 in amino acids: CASSAGGEGYGYTF. In DNA, the CDR3 is TGTGCCAGCAGCGCAGGGGGCGAGGGCTATGGCTACACCTTC. The chain is built from TRBV9 and TRBJ1-2, with 8 bases fitting TRBD1. CDR1 and CDR2 from the germline V gene are SGDLS and YYNGEE. After removal of 3 bases from V and 4 bases from J, the junction contained 5 bases not matched to a gene. This CDR3 contains 14 residues.